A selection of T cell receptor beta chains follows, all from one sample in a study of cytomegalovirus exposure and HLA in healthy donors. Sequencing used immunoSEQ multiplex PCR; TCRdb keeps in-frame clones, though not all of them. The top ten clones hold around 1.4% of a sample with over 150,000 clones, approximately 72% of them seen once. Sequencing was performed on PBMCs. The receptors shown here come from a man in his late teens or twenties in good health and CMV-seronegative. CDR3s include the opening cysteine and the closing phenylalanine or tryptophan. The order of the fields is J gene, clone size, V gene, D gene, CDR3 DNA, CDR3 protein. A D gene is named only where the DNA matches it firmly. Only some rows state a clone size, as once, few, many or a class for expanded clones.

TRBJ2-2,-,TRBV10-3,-,TGTGCCATCAGCAGGACAGCCGGGGAGCTGTTTTTT,CAISRTAGELFF
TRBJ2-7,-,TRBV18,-,TGTGCCAGCTCACCACCCTCCTCCTACGAGCAGTACTTC,CASSPPSSYEQYF
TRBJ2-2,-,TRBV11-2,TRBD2,TGTGCCAGCAGCTTACGAGGTAGCGGGAGCCGGTTCAATGGCGGGGAGCTGTTTTTT,CASSLRGSGSRFNGGELFF
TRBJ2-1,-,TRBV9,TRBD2,TGTGCCAGCAGCGTAGTAGGTCGCGGGAGGGCCCACAATGAGCAGTTCTTC,CASSVVGRGRAHNEQFF
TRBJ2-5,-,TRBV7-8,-,TGTGCCAGCGGCGGGTCAGTGCAGTCGTGGGAGACCCAGTACTTC,CASGGSVQSWETQYF
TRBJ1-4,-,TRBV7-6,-,TGTGCCAGCAGCCCTACCCGGGGGGCGGGGAAACTGTTTTTT,CASSPTRGAGKLFF
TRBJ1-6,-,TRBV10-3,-,TGTGCCATCAGTGACGGGGGACATTCACCCCTCCACTTT,CAISDGGHSPLHF
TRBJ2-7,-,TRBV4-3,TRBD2,TGCGCCAGCAGCCAAGAGGTAAATAGCGGGGCCGGACGCGAGCAGTACTTC,CASSQEVNSGAGREQYF
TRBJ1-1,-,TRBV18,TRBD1,TGTGCCAGCTCACCACGCCTGACAGGGGAAAACACTGAAGCTTTCTTT,CASSPRLTGENTEAFF
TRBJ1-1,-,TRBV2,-,TGTGCCAGCAGGCGACAGACCCTGATGAACACTGAAGCTTTCTTT,CASRRQTLMNTEAFF
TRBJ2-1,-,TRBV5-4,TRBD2,TGTGCCAGCAGCCTTGGTGGGGCGGGAGGGCCAGTAGGCAATGAGCAGTTCTTC,CASSLGGAGGPVGNEQFF
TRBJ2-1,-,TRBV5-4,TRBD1,TGTGCCAGCAGCTCGGAACCGGGACAGGGTACCTACAATGAGCAGTTCTTC,CASSSEPGQGTYNEQFF
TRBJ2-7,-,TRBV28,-,TGTGCCAGCAGTCGGGGTGGGAGAGGAAACGAGCAGTACTTC,CASSRGGRGNEQYF
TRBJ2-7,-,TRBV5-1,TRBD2,TGCGCCAGCAGCTTGGCCCTAGGCGGGGGCTACGAGCAGTACTTC,CASSLALGGGYEQYF
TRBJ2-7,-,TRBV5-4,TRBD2,TGTGCCAGCAGCCAGGGTAGGGAGGGGTCCGGCGAGCAGTACTTC,CASSQGREGSGEQYF
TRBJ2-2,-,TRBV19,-,TGTGCCAGTAGTATCGGACAGAACACCGGGGAGCTGTTTTTT,CASSIGQNTGELFF
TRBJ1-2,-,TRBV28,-,TGTGCCAGCAGTTACTCAGGGGATAACTATGGCTACACCTTC,CASSYSGDNYGYTF
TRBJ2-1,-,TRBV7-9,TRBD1,TGTGCCAGCACCTTCCCGGGACAGGGGACTGGTGAGCAGTTCTTC,CASTFPGQGTGEQFF
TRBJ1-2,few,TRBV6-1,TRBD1,TGTGCCAGCAGTTCCGTGTTTGGGACAGGCTATGGCTACACCTTC,CASSSVFGTGYGYTF
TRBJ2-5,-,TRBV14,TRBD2,TGTGCCAGCAGCCGCGACTGGGCTAGCGGGAGGGAAGAGACCCAGTACTTC,CASSRDWASGREETQYF
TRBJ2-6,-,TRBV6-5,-,TGTGCCAGCAGTTACGTTGAGGGGGCCAACGTCCTGACTTTC,CASSYVEGANVLTF
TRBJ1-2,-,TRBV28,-,TGTGCCAGCAGCTCCGACAGCCTCTATGGCTACACCTTC,CASSSDSLYGYTF
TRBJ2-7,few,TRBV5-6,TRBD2,TGTGCCAGCAGTTCCCTGACTAGCGGGGCCTACGAGCAGTACTTC,CASSSLTSGAYEQYF
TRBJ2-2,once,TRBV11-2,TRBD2,TGTGCCAGCAGCCACGGGGGACTAGCGGGAACCGGGGAGCTGTTTTTT,CASSHGGLAGTGELFF
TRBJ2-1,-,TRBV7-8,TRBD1,TGTGCCAGCAGCACTCAGAGGTACGGGACAGCCTACAATGAGCAGTTCTTC,CASSTQRYGTAYNEQFF
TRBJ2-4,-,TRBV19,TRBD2,TGTGCCAGTAGTATAGATCTGGGGGGAGGGACGGCCATTCAGTACTTC,CASSIDLGGGTAIQYF
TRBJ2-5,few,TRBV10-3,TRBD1,TGTGCCATCAGTGAGGCACAGGGGGAAGAGACCCAGTACTTC,CAISEAQGEETQYF
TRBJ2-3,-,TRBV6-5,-,TGTGCCAGCCGCCTAGTAGTTAGCGATACGCAGTATTTT,CASRLVVSDTQYF
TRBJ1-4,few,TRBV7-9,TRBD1,TGTGCCAGCAGCCCCTCCCGGGACAGGCGAGAAAAACTGTTTTTT,CASSPSRDRREKLFF
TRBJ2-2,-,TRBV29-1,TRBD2,TGCAGCGTTGAGGGTAGCGGGAACCTGAACACCGGGGAGCTGTTTTTT,CSVEGSGNLNTGELFF
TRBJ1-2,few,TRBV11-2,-,TGTGCCAGCAGCCGTCCGGGGGGGAACTATGGCTACACCTTC,CASSRPGGNYGYTF
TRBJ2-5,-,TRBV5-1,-,TGCGCCAGCAGCTTTAACGGGAGAGGCCAGTACTTC,CASSFNGRGQYF
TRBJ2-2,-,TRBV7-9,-,TGTGCCAGGGGCCAGACGGTTAACACCGGGGAGCTGTTTTTT,CARGQTVNTGELFF
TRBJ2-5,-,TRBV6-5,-,TGTGCCAGCAGGCGCGGACTGTCCTCCCGGACCCAGTACTTC,CASRRGLSSRTQYF
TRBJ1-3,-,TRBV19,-,TGTGCCAGTAGTATAGATCCCCGCTCTGGAAACACCATATATTTT,CASSIDPRSGNTIYF
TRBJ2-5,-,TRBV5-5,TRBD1,TGTGCCAGCAGCCCCCAGGGGGCATTAGGAGAGACCCAGTACTTC,CASSPQGALGETQYF
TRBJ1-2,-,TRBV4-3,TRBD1,TGCGCCAGCAGCCAAGAGAATTTTATTCCGGGACAGCCTAACTATGGCTACACCTTC,CASSQENFIPGQPNYGYTF
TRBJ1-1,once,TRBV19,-,TGTGCCACCTTTTCGGGACATAACACTGAAGCTTTCTTT,CATFSGHNTEAFF
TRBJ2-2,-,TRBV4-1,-,TGCGCCAGCAGCCAAGATTGGACAGCAGTTACCGGGGAGCTGTTTTTT,CASSQDWTAVTGELFF
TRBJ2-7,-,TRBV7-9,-,TGTGCCAGCAGCCCAGCCCCTCTCCAGCAGGACGAGCAGTACTTC,CASSPAPLQQDEQYF
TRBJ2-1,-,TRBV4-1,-,TGCGCCAGCAGCCACCCACAGGGGGGGACGCGGAATGAGCAGTTCTTC,CASSHPQGGTRNEQFF
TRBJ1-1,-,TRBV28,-,TGTGCCAGCAGTTTTAGTAGAAACACTGAAGCTTTCTTT,CASSFSRNTEAFF
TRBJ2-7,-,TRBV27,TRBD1,TGTGCCAGCTACCCCCTTTCGGGGACAGGGATGTACGAGCAGTACTTC,CASYPLSGTGMYEQYF
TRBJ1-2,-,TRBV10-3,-,TGTGCCATCAGTGTGTCGGCGCAGGGAAACTATGGCTACACCTTC,CAISVSAQGNYGYTF
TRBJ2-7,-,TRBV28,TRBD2,TGTGCCAGCAGTCCTCCCCTCGGACTAGCGGCCTGCGAGCAGTACTTC,CASSPPLGLAACEQYF
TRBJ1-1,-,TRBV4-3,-,TGCGCCAGCAGCGGGGGTCCGGGGGGTTGGACTGAAGCTTTCTTT,CASSGGPGGWTEAFF
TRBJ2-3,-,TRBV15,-,TGTGCCACCAGGTTGCAACAGTTCACAGATACGCAGTATTTT,CATRLQQFTDTQYF
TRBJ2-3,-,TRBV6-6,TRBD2,TGTGCCAGCAGCCTAAGTGGAGCGGGGGGTTCGAATACGCAGTATTTT,CASSLSGAGGSNTQYF
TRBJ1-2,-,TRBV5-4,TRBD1,TGTGCCAGCAGCCTGGGGGACAGGGGGCCCTATGGCTACACCTTC,CASSLGDRGPYGYTF
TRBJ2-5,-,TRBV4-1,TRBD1,TGCGCCAGCAGTGGCTCGGACAGGGAAGGAGGAGGGACCCAGTACTTC,CASSGSDREGGGTQYF
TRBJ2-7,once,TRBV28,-,TGTGCCAGCAGTTTTCGCAGGGGGGCTGCGACGCAGTACTTC,CASSFRRGAATQYF
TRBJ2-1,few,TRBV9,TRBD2,TGTGCCAGCAGCGTAGTGGCGGGAGTTAATGAGCAGTTCTTC,CASSVVAGVNEQFF
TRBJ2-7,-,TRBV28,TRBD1,TGTGCCAGCAGTTTGACAGGGGACGAGCAGTACTTC,CASSLTGDEQYF
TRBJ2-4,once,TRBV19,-,TGTGCCAGTAGTCTCCGCGGGGCCGTAGGGGACATTCAGTACTTC,CASSLRGAVGDIQYF
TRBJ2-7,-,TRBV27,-,TGTGCCAGCAGTTTAGCCAGGGGCTACGAGCAGTACTTC,CASSLARGYEQYF
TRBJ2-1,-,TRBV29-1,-,TGCAGCGGCGGACTTCGCTCCTACAATGAGCAGTTCTTC,CSGGLRSYNEQFF
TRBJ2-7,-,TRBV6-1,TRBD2,TGTGCCAGCGCCCCCGGGACTAGCCTCCCCTACGAGCAGTACTTC,CASAPGTSLPYEQYF
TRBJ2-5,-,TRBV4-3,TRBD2,TGCGCCAGCAGCCGAAACGTCGCGGGAGGGGACCAAGAGACCCAGTACTTC,CASSRNVAGGDQETQYF
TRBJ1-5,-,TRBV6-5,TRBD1,TGTGCCAGCAGTAGGGACAGGGGGTTACAGCCCCAGCATTTT,CASSRDRGLQPQHF
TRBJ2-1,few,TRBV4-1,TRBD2,TGCGCCAGCAGTCCTATGGAGCGGGAGGGAGGTGAGCAGTTCTTC,CASSPMEREGGEQFF